A single sample gave rise to the 15 T cell receptor beta chains below, sequenced in a study of T cells after yellow fever vaccination (dated by TCRdb to between 2018 and 2021). Sample treatment or condition, as interpreted from the label and publication: live attenuated yellow fever vaccine strain. Libraries were prepared through 5' RACE. Sequenced on an Illumina NovaSeq 6000. The public reads were quality trimmed at Q25 with fastp and then assembled into clones with MiXCR by TCRdb, keeping productive beta chains. Rows with a matching CDR3 protein are joined into one entry that keeps the most common DNA and genes. The sample table holds about 310,000 distinct CDR3 sequences, of which around 3.9% were seen once. The ten largest clones represent around a quarter of the sample. The specimen comprised PBMCs, sampled on the day of the yellow fever booster vaccination. All receptors derive from a man between 18 and 29 years old who received the YFV17D yellow fever vaccine.

This clonotype was seen only a few times. The gene calls are TRBV2 and TRBJ2-7, with D possibly matching TRBD2 (6 bases). Trimming left V 0 bases short and J 7 bases short, with 16 bases between. From germline, CDR1 is SNHLY and CDR2 FYNNEI. The CDR3 runs 15 residues. The CDR3 region has the DNA TGTGCCAGCAGTGAAGCGATTGCGGGGTTCGGAGAGCAGTACTTC. It yields the protein CASSEAIAGFGEQYF.

The chain carries TRBV19 and TRBJ2-1; 8 bases match TRBD1. The CDR3 runs 15 residues. With V trimmed by 1 base and J by 9 bases, 8 bases remained unmatched. Germline V gene data show CDR1 as LNHDA and CDR2 as SQIVND (reference sequence). The CDR3 sequence is CASSIARGRRSEQFF. CDR3 nucleotide sequence: TGTGCCAGTAGTATAGCCAGGGGGCGGCGTAGTGAGCAGTTCTTC.

This clonotype was observed at least ten times. The chain uses TRBV7-3 and TRBJ2-3, with 11 nucleotides matching TRBD2. Germline V gene data show CDR1 as SGHTA and CDR2 as FQGTGA. J lost 2 bases, V lost 5 bases, and 9 bases had no gene match. The CDR3 is 17 residues long. The CDR3 sequence is CASSTSSGGPSTDTQYF. CDR3 nucleotide sequence: TGTGCCAGCAGCACCTCTAGCGGGGGGCCCTCCACAGATACGCAGTATTTT. Supplemented by reference TRBV7-3 and TRBJ2-3, the full variable domain reads GAGVSQTPSNKVTEKGKYVELRCDPISGHTALYWYRQSLGQGPEFLIYFQGTGAADDSGLPNDRFFAVRPEGSVSTLKIQRTERGDSAVYLCASSTSSGGPSTDTQYFGPGTRLTVL.

The gene calls are TRBV9 and TRBJ2-3, with 8 nucleotides matching TRBD2. Trimming cost V 4 bases and J 2 bases; bases outside gene matches: 6. This CDR3 is 15 amino acids long. Germline loops: CDR1 SGDLS, CDR2 YYNGEE. The CDR3 DNA reads as TGTGCCAGCAGCCCAGTAGCGGGGTTCACAGATACGCAGTATTTT. Its protein product is CASSPVAGFTDTQYF.

This clonotype was recorded many times. The chain joins TRBV4-2 to TRBJ2-5; 10 bases line up with TRBD1. Germline values: CDR1 LGHNA, CDR2 YNFKEQ. The CDR3 contains 16 residues. Trimming removed 1 base from V and 0 bases from J; junction bases left unmatched: 2. The CDR3 DNA reads as TGTGCCAGCAGCCAAGGGACAGGGGGTGACCAAGAGACCCAGTACTTC. This encodes CASSQGTGGDQETQYF.

This clonotype has a count of ten or more. The chain uses TRBV12-3 or TRBV12-4 and TRBJ2-1; TRBD2 matches 8 bases. This CDR3 has 16 residues. The J segment lost 2 bases and the V segment lost 6 bases, leaving 9 bases of the junction unmatched. This CDR3 reads CASSPSYGGAYNEQFF. As DNA, the CDR3 is TGTGCCAGCAGCCCTAGCTACGGGGGGGCCTACAATGAGCAGTTCTTC.

The chain links TRBV5-1 to TRBJ2-3, with no clear D. The V gene's germline CDR1 is SGHRS and CDR2 YFSETQ. V was shortened by 3 bases and J by 7 bases, with 9 bases between the two germline ends. The CDR3 consists of 12 residues. The CDR3 DNA sequence: TGCGCCAGCAGCTCCTTGCCCTATACGCAGTATTTT. It translates to CASSSLPYTQYF.

This CDR3 reads CASSQDRGLYVEQFF. CDR3 nucleotide sequence: TGCGCCAGCAGCCAAGACAGGGGGCTCTACGTTGAGCAGTTCTTC. The genes are TRBV4-3 and TRBJ2-1, with 8 bases identical to TRBD1. CDR3 length equals 15 residues. Germline values: CDR1 LGHNA, CDR2 YSLEER. Trimming cost V 0 bases and J 9 bases; bases outside gene matches: 7.

This clonotype was detected only a few times. The gene calls are TRBV7-9 and TRBJ2-7; 8 nucleotides agree with TRBD2. Germline loops: CDR1 SEHNR, CDR2 FQNEAQ (reference sequence). The CDR3 has 13 residues. The junction had 7 bases not matched to a gene; V was cut back by 6 bases and J by 6 bases. The CDR3 sequence: CASRESGGGEQYF. The CDR3 DNA is TGTGCCAGCAGGGAATCCGGGGGGGGCGAGCAGTACTTC.

The rearrangement links TRBV27 to TRBJ2-2; D perhaps matches TRBD2 (6 bases). The germline CDR1 and CDR2 sequences are MNHEY and SMNVEV (reference sequence). CDR3 length: 15 amino acids. V lost 10 bases to trimming and J lost 6 bases, with 21 bases between them. CDR3 sequence: CATMGGHRTPGELFF. DNA of the CDR3: TGTGCCACCATGGGAGGACACCGAACACCCGGGGAGCTGTTTTTT.

This clonotype occurred many times. The V and J genes are TRBV12-3 or TRBV12-4 and TRBJ2-2; the D gene is possibly TRBD2 (6 bases). The CDR3 totals 17 residues. The V end lost 4 bases, the J end lost 6 bases, and 21 bases lay between the germline ends. The CDR3 here is CASSYADPGVGAGELFF. The CDR3 DNA reads TGTGCCAGCAGTTACGCGGATCCGGGGGTCGGGGCCGGGGAGCTGTTTTTT.

This clonotype was counted a few times. The V call is TRBV20-1, the J call TRBJ1-1; unclear D gene. CDR3 length: 14 residues. V gave up 6 bases and J gave up 3 bases, with 17 bases separating them. Germline V lookup: CDR1 DFQATT, CDR2 SNEGSKA (reference sequence). The CDR3 spells CSAVLTQGHTEAFF. DNA of the CDR3: TGCAGTGCCGTCCTTACTCAAGGGCACACTGAAGCTTTCTTT.

V gene TRBV6-5 combines with J gene TRBJ1-1; 9 positions agree with TRBD1. Germline lookup yields CDR1 MNHEY and CDR2 SVGAGI. This CDR3 has 15 amino acids. With 4 bases clipped from V and 4 bases from J, the junction kept 7 bases outside the gene matches. The CDR3 protein is CASSSNYRGLTEAFF. Here the CDR3 DNA reads TGTGCCAGCAGTTCAAACTACAGGGGGCTCACTGAAGCTTTCTTT.

The rearrangement uses TRBV12-2 and TRBJ2-1. TRBV12-2 is described as a pseudogene. CDR3 length equals 12 residues. CDR3 sequence reads: CASRLLYNEQFF. The DNA of the CDR3 is TGTGCAAGTCGCCTTCTATACAATGAGCAGTTCTTC.

This clonotype was seen ten or more times. The CDR3 reads CASQGESDTQYF. CDR3 coding DNA: TGTGCCAGTCAGGGGGAGAGCGATACGCAGTATTTT. This chain connects TRBV6-6 to TRBJ2-3; 7 bases align to TRBD1. The germline V gene encodes CDR1 MNHNY and CDR2 SVGAGI (reference sequence). With V trimmed by 9 bases and J by 6 bases, 6 bases remained unmatched. The CDR3 runs to 12 residues.